This T cell receptor (beta chain) was captured by sequencing in a study of blood T cell repertoires in COVID-19. There are 15 residues in the CDR3. Germline CDR1 SNHLY, CDR2 FYNNEI. After removal of 1 base from V and 8 bases from J, the junction contained 5 bases not matched to a gene. Libraries were prepared by immunoSEQ multiplex PCR; TCRdb keeps only in-frame clonotypes and omits some of them. The sample shows around 150,000 clones, about 80% of them seen only once. The sequence was collected from a man aged 55 to 70 with acute or convalescent COVID-19. The source material was peripheral blood. V is TRBV2 and J is TRBJ2-1, with 10 bases matching TRBD1. The CDR3 region has the DNA TGTGCCAGCAGTGAAGGACAGGGGGCTTGGCATGAGCAGTTCTTC. Amino acids: CASSEGQGAWHEQFF.